One and the same sample provided the 27 T cell receptor beta chains below, sequenced in a study of immune heterogeneity within non-small cell lung tumors. Amplification of the TCR beta CDR3 was achieved through multiplex PCR with 32 V and 13 J primers. TCRdb processed the multiplex PCR reads anew with MiXCR; each CDR3 protein has one entry. The sample lists fewer than 3,500 distinct CDR3 sequences, about half occurring once. Template input was genomic DNA from bulk tumor (600 ng per sample). While surgery was under way, several biopsies spaced far apart were taken per primary tumor. Newly diagnosed with untreated non-small cell lung cancer, the patients underwent curative surgery. What was sequenced was lung tumor tissue. The origin of the receptors is a man between 65 and 85 years old with non-small cell lung cancer.

This clonotype occurred a few times. The chain recombines TRBV27 with TRBJ2-3; D unresolved. The CDR3 is 15 amino acids. Germline CDR1 MNHEY, CDR2 SMNVEV (reference sequence). With 3 bases removed from V and 3 bases from J, the gap between germline ends came to 13 bases. The CDR3 reads CASSFSPALTDTQYF. CDR3 in DNA: TGTGCCAGCAGTTTCTCGCCTGCTTTAACAGATACGCAGTATTTT.

The chain recombines TRBV6-1 with TRBJ1-4, with TRBD1 matching 8 bases. Germline assignment: CDR1 MNHNS and CDR2 SASEGT. With 8 bases clipped from V and 8 bases from J, the junction kept 10 bases outside the gene matches. This CDR3 region has 14 residues. The CDR3 region has the DNA TGTGCCAGCGCCGAAGGACAGGGCAACGAAAAACTGTTTTTT. It encodes CASAEGQGNEKLFF.

This chain links TRBV6-1 with TRBJ2-7; no firm D call. CDR3 length: 15 residues. The V and J ends lost 1 base and 0 bases respectively, with 10 bases between them. Germline V CDR1 and CDR2: MNHNS, SASEGT. The CDR3 DNA reads TGTGCCAGCAGTGAAGGCCCCAGTGCCTCCTACGAGCAGTACTTC. Translated, it gives CASSEGPSASYEQYF.

This clonotype occurred a few times. The CDR3 here is CASSRTTANTEAFF. As DNA, the CDR3 is TGTGCCAGCAGCCGAACGACAGCGAACACTGAAGCTTTCTTT. The rearrangement joins TRBV11-2 to TRBJ1-1, with D perhaps TRBD1 (5 bases). V lost 5 bases, J lost 1 base, and 11 bases lay in between. The CDR3 is made up of 14 amino acids. From germline, CDR1 is SGHAT and CDR2 FQNNGV.

The J gene is TRBJ2-1, the V gene TRBV20-1; D tentatively fits TRBD1 or TRBD2 (5 bases each). Germline V lookup: CDR1 DFQATT, CDR2 SNEGSKA (reference sequence). The germline V and J ends were trimmed by 0 bases and 6 bases, with 6 bases remaining between them. CDR3 size: 12 residues. The CDR3, as DNA: TGCAGTGCTAGAGAAGGGACCAATGAGCAGTTCTTC. It specifies CSAREGTNEQFF.

DNA of the CDR3: TGTGCCAGCAGTGATGATGGGACTTCGGGCCCAGATACGCAGTATTTT. This codes for CASSDDGTSGPDTQYF. The rearrangement uses TRBV6-4 and TRBJ2-3; weak D call: TRBD2 (6 bases). Trimming shortened V by 3 bases and J by 4 bases, and 17 bases separated the two germline ends. The CDR3 is 16 residues long. CDR1 MRHNA and CDR2 SNTAGT come from the germline V gene.

This chain uses TRBV30 with TRBJ1-5; the match to TRBD1 covers 9 bases. The V segment lost 2 bases and the J segment 5 bases; nucleotides outside the gene matches: 7. Germline CDR1 reads GTSNPN; CDR2 reads SVGIG (reference sequence). The CDR3 spans 15 residues. CDR3 coding DNA: TGTGCCTGGAGTACCGGACAGGGGCCGGATCAGCCCCAGCATTTT. It specifies CAWSTGQGPDQPQHF.

J is TRBJ1-5 and V is TRBV20-1; 11 positions match TRBD1. Germline CDR1 DFQATT, CDR2 SNEGSKA (reference sequence). With V trimmed by 6 bases and J by 1 base, 2 bases remained unmatched. The CDR3 is made up of 14 amino acids. DNA of the CDR3: TGCAGTGCAAGGACAGGGGGCAGCAATCAGCCCCAGCATTTT. Protein product: CSARTGGSNQPQHF.

CDR3 bases: TGTGCCAGCAGCCTCCGATCCTCACACGAGCAGTACTTC. Translation: CASSLRSSHEQYF. V gene TRBV7-9 combines with J gene TRBJ2-7; D is undetermined. The length of the CDR3 is 13 residues. Trimming stripped 5 bases from V and 5 bases from J, with 13 bases between. Germline V gene data show CDR1 as SEHNR and CDR2 as FQNEAQ (reference sequence).

The genes are TRBV7-9 and TRBJ1-1; the D gene is possibly TRBD1 (5 bases). The V gene's germline CDR1 is SEHNR and CDR2 FQNEAQ (reference sequence). V was trimmed by 10 bases and J by 0 bases, leaving 12 bases between them. CDR3 length: 13 residues. In DNA, the CDR3 is TGTGCCACAGCGGGGGGAGTGAACACTGAAGCTTTCTTT. It codes for CATAGGVNTEAFF. The variable domain in full, completed from reference TRBV7-9 and TRBJ1-1, reads DTGVSQNPRHKITKRGQNVTFRCDPISEHNRLYWYRQTLGQGPEFLTYFQNEAQLEKSRLLSDRFSAERPKGSFSTLEIQRTEQGDSAMYLCATAGGVNTEAFFGQGTRLTVV.

The chain is built from TRBV18 and TRBJ2-1; 7 positions agree with TRBD2. CDR3 length: 16 amino acids. V was clipped by 2 bases and J by 6 bases; unmatched bases: 10. In germline, CDR1 is KGHSH, CDR2 LQKENI. The CDR3, as DNA: TGTGCCAGCTCACCAAACCCAGCGGGATATTCCAATGAGCAGTTCTTC. It yields the protein CASSPNPAGYSNEQFF.

The V gene is TRBV28, the J gene TRBJ1-2; D perhaps matches TRBD1 (6 bases). Germline CDR1 is MDHEN and CDR2 is SYDVKM. V was shortened by 3 bases and J by 8 bases, with 25 bases between the two germline ends. The CDR3 totals 17 residues. The CDR3 bases are TGTGCCAGCAGTTTTAGACAGTTTCGGGGCAGGGGTCAAGGCTACACCTTC. This sequence encodes CASSFRQFRGRGQGYTF.

This clonotype was seen a few times. The V call is TRBV12-3 or TRBV12-4, the J call TRBJ2-7; perhaps TRBD2 as D (6 bases). The CDR3 consists of 11 residues. V shed 5 bases and J shed 6 bases, with 8 bases lying between them. This CDR3 is CASSTRGEQYF. The CDR3 DNA reads TGTGCCAGCAGTACGCGGGGCGAGCAGTACTTC.

For this clonotype: A read error is possible here, since a much larger clone lies one base away. The chain links TRBV7-2 to TRBJ1-6; D is uncertain. V was trimmed by 4 bases and J by 12 bases, leaving 13 bases between them. The CDR3 spans 13 residues. Germline CDR1 SGHTA, CDR2 FQGNSA. CDR3 bases: TGTGCCAGCAGCTACAATAGGGATTTACCCCTCCACTTT. Amino acids: CASSYNRDLPLHF.

The chain is built from TRBV19 and TRBJ1-5; a possible D gene is TRBD1 (5 bases). The germline gives CDR1 LNHDA, CDR2 SQIVND (reference sequence). The CDR3 consists of 13 residues. Trimming pared 8 bases from V and 5 bases from J, leaving 13 bases between. CDR3 residues: CASLPGFYQPQHF. The CDR3 nucleotides read TGTGCCAGTCTCCCAGGGTTTTATCAGCCCCAGCATTTT.

In its sample, this clonotype was seen a few times. The genes are TRBV11-3 and TRBJ1-2, with TRBD1 identical over 11 bases. CDR1 and CDR2 from the germline V gene are SGHNT and YENEEA. V was clipped by 5 bases and J by 2 bases; unmatched bases: 7. The CDR3 covers 16 residues. CDR3: CASSQRTGGGNYGYTF. The CDR3 DNA sequence: TGTGCCAGCAGCCAAAGGACAGGGGGCGGAAACTATGGCTACACCTTC. Full variable domain (rest looked up from reference TRBV11-3 and TRBJ1-2): EAGVVQSPRYKIIEKKQPVAFWCNPISGHNTLYWYLQNLGQGPELLIRYENEEAVDDSQLPKDRFSAERLKGVDSTLKIQPAELGDSAVYLCASSQRTGGGNYGYTFGSGTRLTVV.

The chain carries TRBV28 and TRBJ1-2, with a weak D call TRBD1 (6 bases). CDR1 and CDR2 from the germline V gene are MDHEN and SYDVKM. This CDR3 is built from 13 residues. V was shortened by 2 bases and J by 6 bases, with 10 bases between the two germline ends. Written as DNA, the CDR3 is TGTGCCAGCAGTTTACAGGGGTCCCATGGCTACACCTTC. It is translated as CASSLQGSHGYTF.

This sequence joins TRBV7-9 and TRBJ2-7; TRBD1 matches 7 bases. The V gene end was trimmed by 0 bases and the J gene end by 6 bases; junction bases not matched to a gene: 2. Germline V gene lookup returns CDR1 SEHNR and CDR2 FQNEAQ (reference sequence). The CDR3 sequence is 13 residues long. The CDR3 reads CASSLARDSEQYF. For the CDR3, the DNA is TGTGCCAGCAGCTTAGCTAGGGACAGCGAGCAGTACTTC.

The chain recombines TRBV7-2 with TRBJ2-3; D remains unclear. This CDR3 is built from 13 residues. Trimming stripped 2 bases from V and 5 bases from J, with 8 bases between. CDR1 SGHTA and CDR2 FQGNSA come from the germline V gene. The CDR3 bases are TGTGCCAGCAGCTTACCCCCCGGAGATACGCAGTATTTT. Its protein product is CASSLPPGDTQYF.

The chain recombines TRBV12-3 or TRBV12-4 with TRBJ2-1, with 7 bases matching TRBD1. The CDR3 is 17 residues long. The trim removed 5 bases at V and 0 bases at J, leaving 10 bases unmatched. CDR3 amino acids: CASSKRGRQSSYNEQFF. The CDR3 DNA follows: TGTGCCAGCAGTAAGAGGGGGCGACAGAGCTCCTACAATGAGCAGTTCTTC.

The J gene is TRBJ2-7, the V gene TRBV18; no reliable D call. The V gene's germline CDR1 is KGHSH and CDR2 LQKENI. CDR3 length: 12 amino acids. V lost 3 bases and J 2 bases, leaving 5 bases between the germline ends. In nucleotides, the CDR3 is TGTGCCAGCTCACCGAATCCCTACGAGCAGTACTTC. As protein: CASSPNPYEQYF.

CDR3 coding DNA: TGTGCCAGCAGCTGGGACAGGGGGCGTCAGCCCCAGCATTTT. Translated: CASSWDRGRQPQHF. V and J are TRBV6-1 and TRBJ1-5, with 12 bases matching TRBD1. This CDR3 comprises 14 residues. J lost 6 bases, V lost 6 bases, and 3 bases had no gene match. Looked up from germline, CDR1 is MNHNS and CDR2 is SASEGT.

This rearrangement joins TRBV19 to TRBJ1-2, with 9 bases identical to TRBD1. The germline CDR1 and CDR2 sequences are LNHDA and SQIVND (reference sequence). CDR3 size: 14 residues. V lost 6 bases, J lost 4 bases, and 6 bases stayed unmatched. This CDR3 reads CASRGTGTVYGYTF. CDR3 DNA: TGTGCCAGTAGGGGGACAGGGACGGTCTATGGCTACACCTTC.

The rearrangement joins TRBV10-1 to TRBJ2-3, with a possible D match to TRBD1 (6 bases). Per the germline V gene, CDR1 is WNHNN and CDR2 is SYGVQD (reference sequence). The CDR3 runs to 13 residues. V dropped 8 bases and J dropped 2 bases, with 11 bases sitting between them. CDR3 region: CASRGQNTDTQYF. The CDR3 DNA sequence: TGCGCCAGCCGTGGACAGAACACAGATACGCAGTATTTT.

This chain joins TRBV7-2 and TRBJ2-1; D might be TRBD2 (6 bases). V lost 1 base, J lost 8 bases, and 18 bases lay in between. Looked up from germline, CDR1 is SGHTA and CDR2 is FQGNSA. The CDR3 has 16 residues. CDR3 DNA sequence: TGTGCCAGCAGCTTAGGTCGCCGGGGACTTCGGGATGAGCAGTTCTTC. This sequence encodes CASSLGRRGLRDEQFF.

V is TRBV6-2 or TRBV6-3 and J is TRBJ2-2; D is unclear. V was shortened by 7 bases and J by 2 bases, with 8 bases between the two germline ends. CDR3 size: 13 residues. Germline V gene sequence: CDR1 MNHEY, CDR2 SVGEGT. CDR3 protein: CASKNYNTGELFF. Written as DNA, the CDR3 is TGTGCCAGCAAGAACTACAACACCGGGGAGCTGTTTTTT.

This chain connects TRBV4-2 to TRBJ2-1, with 11 positions matching TRBD2. The CDR3 extends over 16 amino acids. V lost 4 bases, J lost 4 bases, and 6 bases stayed unmatched. Per germline, CDR1 LGHNA and CDR2 YNFKEQ. The CDR3 nucleotides read TGTGCCAGCAGCCCCAAAGGGACTAGCGGTTACAATGAGCAGTTCTTC. Protein sequence: CASSPKGTSGYNEQFF.